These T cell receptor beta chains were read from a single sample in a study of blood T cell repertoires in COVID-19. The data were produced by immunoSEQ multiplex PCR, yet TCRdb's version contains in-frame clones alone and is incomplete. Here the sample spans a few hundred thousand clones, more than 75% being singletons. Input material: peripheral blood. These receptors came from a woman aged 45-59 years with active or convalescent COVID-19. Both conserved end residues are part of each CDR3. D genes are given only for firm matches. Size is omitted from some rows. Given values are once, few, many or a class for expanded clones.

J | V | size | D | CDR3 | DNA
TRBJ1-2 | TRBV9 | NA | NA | CASSATGSGYTF | TGTGCCAGCAGCGCAACAGGGAGTGGCTACACCTTC
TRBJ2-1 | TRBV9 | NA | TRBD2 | CASSPQVGGGWTVNNEQFF | TGTGCCAGCAGCCCCCAAGTGGGCGGGGGATGGACGGTCAACAATGAGCAGTTCTTC
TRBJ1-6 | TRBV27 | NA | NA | CASRRQLNSPLHF | TGTGCCAGCAGGAGGCAGCTTAATTCACCCCTCCACTTT
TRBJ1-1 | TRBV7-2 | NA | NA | CASSPGGAGTEAFF | TGTGCCAGCAGCCCAGGAGGGGCGGGCACTGAAGCTTTCTTT
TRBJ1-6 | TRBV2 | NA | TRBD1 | CASSDSGQGRSIRPLHF | TGTGCCAGCAGTGATAGCGGACAGGGACGGTCTATTCGACCCCTCCACTTT
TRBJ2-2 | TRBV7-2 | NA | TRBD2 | CASSLQRGGLTGELFF | TGTGCCAGCAGCTTACAGCGGGGGGGCCTCACCGGGGAGCTGTTTTTT
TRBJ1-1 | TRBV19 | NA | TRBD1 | CASVGTETNTEAFF | TGTGCCAGCGTAGGGACAGAGACGAACACTGAAGCTTTCTTT
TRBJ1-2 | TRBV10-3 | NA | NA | CAISEGQTNYGYTF | TGTGCCATCAGTGAGGGACAGACGAACTATGGCTACACCTTC
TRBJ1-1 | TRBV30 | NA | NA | CAWRHEDSEAFF | TGTGCCTGGCGCCACGAAGACAGTGAAGCTTTCTTT
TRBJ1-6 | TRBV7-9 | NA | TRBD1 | CASSLGGQENSPLHF | TGTGCCAGCAGCTTAGGGGGACAGGAGAATTCACCCCTCCACTTT
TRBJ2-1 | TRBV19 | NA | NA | CASSLLGSLGNEQFF | TGTGCCAGTAGTTTACTAGGGTCTTTAGGCAATGAGCAGTTCTTC
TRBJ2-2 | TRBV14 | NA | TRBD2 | CASSQVGTSGPNTGELFF | TGTGCCAGCAGCCAAGTTGGGACTAGCGGTCCGAACACCGGGGAGCTGTTTTTT
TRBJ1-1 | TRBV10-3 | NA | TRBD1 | CAISGGTGGTEAFF | TGTGCCATCAGTGGGGGGACAGGGGGCACTGAAGCTTTCTTT
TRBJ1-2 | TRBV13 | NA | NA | CASSVPESPNYGYTF | TGTGCCAGCAGCGTACCGGAGTCTCCTAACTATGGCTACACCTTC
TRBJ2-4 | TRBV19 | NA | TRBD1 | CASSAIRGPKNIQYF | TGTGCCAGTAGTGCCATCAGGGGGCCCAAAAACATTCAGTACTTC
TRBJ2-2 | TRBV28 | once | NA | CASSSYLVTGELFF | TGTGCCAGCAGTTCCTACTTGGTCACCGGGGAGCTGTTTTTT
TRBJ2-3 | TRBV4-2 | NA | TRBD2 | CASSQEAGGQDTQYF | TGTGCCAGCAGCCAAGAGGCGGGGGGGCAAGATACGCAGTATTTT
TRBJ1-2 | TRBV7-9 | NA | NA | CASSLAHRPNYGYTF | TGTGCCAGCAGCTTAGCGCACAGACCAAACTATGGCTACACCTTC
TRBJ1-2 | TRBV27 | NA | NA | CASSFLGEDYGYTF | TGTGCCAGCAGTTTTCTAGGGGAAGACTATGGCTACACCTTC
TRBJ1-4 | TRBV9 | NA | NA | CASSPQDSATNEKLFF | TGTGCCAGCAGCCCCCAAGACAGTGCAACTAATGAAAAACTGTTTTTT
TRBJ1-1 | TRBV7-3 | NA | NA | CASSLSQGIEAFF | TGTGCCAGCAGCTTATCTCAGGGGATAGAAGCTTTCTTT
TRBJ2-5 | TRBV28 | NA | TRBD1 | CASSSTTGGGETQYF | TGTGCCAGCAGTTCTACGACAGGGGGAGGAGAGACCCAGTACTTC
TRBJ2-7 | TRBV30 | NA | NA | CAWETGTHYEQYF | TGTGCCTGGGAGACGGGTACCCACTACGAGCAGTACTTC
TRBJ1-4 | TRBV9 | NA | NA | CASSRAGVDNEKLFF | TGTGCCAGCAGCCGTGCGGGAGTGGATAATGAAAAACTGTTTTTT
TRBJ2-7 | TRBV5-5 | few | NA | CASHPVPGSYEQYF | TGTGCCAGCCACCCGGTCCCAGGGTCCTACGAGCAGTACTTC
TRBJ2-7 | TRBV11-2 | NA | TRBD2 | CASSWRRGGGQAYEQYF | TGTGCCAGCAGCTGGAGGCGGGGGGGAGGCCAAGCCTACGAGCAGTACTTC
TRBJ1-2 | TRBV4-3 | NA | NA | CASSQETAGPYGYTF | TGCGCCAGCAGCCAAGAAACGGCAGGGCCCTATGGCTACACCTTC
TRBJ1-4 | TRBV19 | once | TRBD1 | CASSILKGQGNNEKLFF | TGTGCCAGTAGTATTCTGAAGGGACAGGGAAATAATGAAAAACTGTTTTTT
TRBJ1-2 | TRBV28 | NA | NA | CATRANNYGYTF | TGTGCCACCAGGGCCAACAACTATGGCTACACCTTC
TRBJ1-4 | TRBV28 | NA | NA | CASSTPSGVTNEKLFF | TGTGCCAGCAGTACCCCCTCAGGGGTAACTAATGAAAAACTGTTTTTT
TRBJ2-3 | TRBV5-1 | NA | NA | CASSLASGYSTDTQYF | TGCGCCAGCAGCTTGGCCAGCGGGTACAGCACAGATACGCAGTATTTT
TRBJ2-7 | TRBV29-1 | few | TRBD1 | CSVNRGPYEQYF | TGCAGCGTTAACAGGGGGCCCTACGAGCAGTACTTC
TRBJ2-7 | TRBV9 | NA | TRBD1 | CASSVAGQGHEQYF | TGTGCCAGCAGCGTAGCGGGACAGGGCCACGAGCAGTACTTC
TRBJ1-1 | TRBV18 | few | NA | CASSQGVNTEAFF | TGTGCCAGCTCACAGGGGGTGAACACTGAAGCTTTCTTT
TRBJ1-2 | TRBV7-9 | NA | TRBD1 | CASSPGQGPYGYTF | TGTGCCAGCAGCCCGGGACAGGGCCCCTATGGCTACACCTTC
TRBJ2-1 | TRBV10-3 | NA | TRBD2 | CAIGLAGGYNEQFF | TGTGCCATCGGACTAGCGGGAGGGTATAATGAGCAGTTCTTC
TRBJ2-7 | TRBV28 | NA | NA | CASSLLAGPYEQYF | TGTGCCAGCAGTTTATTGGCGGGACCGTACGAGCAGTACTTC
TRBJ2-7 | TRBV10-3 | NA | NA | CATKLGTPYEQYF | TGTGCCACCAAGTTAGGGACACCGTACGAGCAGTACTTC
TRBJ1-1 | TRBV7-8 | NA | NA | CASSLDTGRGNTEAFF | TGTGCCAGCAGCTTAGATACAGGGAGAGGGAACACTGAAGCTTTCTTT
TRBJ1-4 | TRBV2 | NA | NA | CASRRGNEKLFF | TGTGCCAGCAGACGGGGGAATGAAAAACTGTTTTTT
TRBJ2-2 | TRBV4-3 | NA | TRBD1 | CASSQMGQADTGELFF | TGCGCCAGCAGCCAGATGGGACAGGCGGACACCGGGGAGCTGTTTTTT
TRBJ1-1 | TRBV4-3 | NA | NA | CASSQDGYTEAFF | TGCGCCAGCAGCCAAGACGGGTATACTGAAGCTTTCTTT
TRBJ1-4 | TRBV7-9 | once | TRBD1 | CASSLGTENEKLFF | TGTGCCAGCAGCTTGGGGACAGAGAATGAAAAACTGTTTTTT
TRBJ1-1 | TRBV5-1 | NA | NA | CASSLGRLNTEAFF | TGCGCCAGCAGCTTGGGCAGGCTGAACACTGAAGCTTTCTTT